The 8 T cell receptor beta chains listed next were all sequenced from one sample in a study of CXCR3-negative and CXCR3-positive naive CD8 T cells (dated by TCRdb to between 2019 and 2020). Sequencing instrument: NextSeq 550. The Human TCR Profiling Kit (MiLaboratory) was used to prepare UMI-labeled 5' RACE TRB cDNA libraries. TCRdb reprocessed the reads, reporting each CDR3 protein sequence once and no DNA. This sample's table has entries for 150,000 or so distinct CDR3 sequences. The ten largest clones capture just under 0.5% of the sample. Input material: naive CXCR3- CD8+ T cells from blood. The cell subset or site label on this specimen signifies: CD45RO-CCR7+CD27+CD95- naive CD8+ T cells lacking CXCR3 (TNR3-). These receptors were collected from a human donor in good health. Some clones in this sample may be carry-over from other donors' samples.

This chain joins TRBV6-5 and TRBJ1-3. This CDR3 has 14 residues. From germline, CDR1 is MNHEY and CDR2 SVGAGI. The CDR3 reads CASSPQAYGNTIYF.

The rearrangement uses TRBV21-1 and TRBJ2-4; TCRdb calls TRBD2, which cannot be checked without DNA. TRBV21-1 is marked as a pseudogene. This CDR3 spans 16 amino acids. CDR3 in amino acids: CASSHKAGSAKNIQYF.

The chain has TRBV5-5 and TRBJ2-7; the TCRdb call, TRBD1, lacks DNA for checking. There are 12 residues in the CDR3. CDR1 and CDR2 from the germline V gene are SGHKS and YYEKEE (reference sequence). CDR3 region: CASSSSGDEQYF.

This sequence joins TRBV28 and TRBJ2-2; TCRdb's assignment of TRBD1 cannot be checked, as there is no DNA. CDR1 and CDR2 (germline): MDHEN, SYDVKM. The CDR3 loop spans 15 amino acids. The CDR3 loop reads CASSLVDRSTGELFF.

The CDR3 reads CSARTTGRAEAFF. The genes are TRBV20-1 and TRBJ1-1. There are 13 residues in the CDR3. Germline assignment: CDR1 DFQATT and CDR2 SNEGSKA (reference sequence).

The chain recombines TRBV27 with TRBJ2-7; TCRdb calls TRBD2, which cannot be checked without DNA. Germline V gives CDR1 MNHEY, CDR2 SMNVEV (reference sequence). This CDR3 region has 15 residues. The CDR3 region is CASSLGSGGSDEQYF.

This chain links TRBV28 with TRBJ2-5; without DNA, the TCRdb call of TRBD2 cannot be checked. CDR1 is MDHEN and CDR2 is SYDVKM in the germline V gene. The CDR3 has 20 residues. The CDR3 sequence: CASSSLNIRLAGGEQETQYF.

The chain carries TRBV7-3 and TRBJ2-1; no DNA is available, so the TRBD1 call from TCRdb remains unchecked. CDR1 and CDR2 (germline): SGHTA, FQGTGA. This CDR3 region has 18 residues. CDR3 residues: CASSLEIKGGSTYNEQFF.